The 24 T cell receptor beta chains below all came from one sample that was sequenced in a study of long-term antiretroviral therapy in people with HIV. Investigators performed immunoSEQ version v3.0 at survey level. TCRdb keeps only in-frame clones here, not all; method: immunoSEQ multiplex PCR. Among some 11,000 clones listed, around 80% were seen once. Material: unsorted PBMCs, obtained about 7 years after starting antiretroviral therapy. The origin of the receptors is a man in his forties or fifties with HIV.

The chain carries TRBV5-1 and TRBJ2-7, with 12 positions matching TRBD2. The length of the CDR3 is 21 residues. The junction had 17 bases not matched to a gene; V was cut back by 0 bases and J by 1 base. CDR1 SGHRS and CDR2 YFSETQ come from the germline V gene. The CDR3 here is CASSLDPPSGGAIRESYEQYF. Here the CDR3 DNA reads TGCGCCAGCAGCTTGGACCCTCCTAGCGGGGGGGCAATAAGGGAGTCCTACGAGCAGTACTTC.

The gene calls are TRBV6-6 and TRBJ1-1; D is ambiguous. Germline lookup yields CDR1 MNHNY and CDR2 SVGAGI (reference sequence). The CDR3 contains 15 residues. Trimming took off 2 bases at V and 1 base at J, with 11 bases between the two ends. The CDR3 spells CASSYPYIGNTEAFF. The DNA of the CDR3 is TGTGCCAGCAGTTACCCTTATATAGGGAACACTGAAGCTTTCTTT.

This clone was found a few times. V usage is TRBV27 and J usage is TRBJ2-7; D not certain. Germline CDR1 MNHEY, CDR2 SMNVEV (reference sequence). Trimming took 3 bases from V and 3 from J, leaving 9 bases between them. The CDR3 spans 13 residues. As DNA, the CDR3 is TGTGCCAGCAGTTTCGGACGGTACTACGAGCAGTACTTC. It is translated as CASSFGRYYEQYF.

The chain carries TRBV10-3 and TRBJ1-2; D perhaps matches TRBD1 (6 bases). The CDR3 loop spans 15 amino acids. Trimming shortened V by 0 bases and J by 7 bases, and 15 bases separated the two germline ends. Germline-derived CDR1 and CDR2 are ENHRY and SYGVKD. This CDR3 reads CAISESARGEGGYTF. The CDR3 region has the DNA TGTGCCATCAGTGAGTCTGCCAGGGGTGAAGGTGGCTACACCTTC.

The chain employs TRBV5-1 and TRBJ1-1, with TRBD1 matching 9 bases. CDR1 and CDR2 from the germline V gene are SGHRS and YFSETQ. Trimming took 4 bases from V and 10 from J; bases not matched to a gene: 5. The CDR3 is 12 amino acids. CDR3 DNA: TGCGCCAGCAGCGGGACAGGGAGTCGAGCTTTCTTT. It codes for CASSGTGSRAFF.

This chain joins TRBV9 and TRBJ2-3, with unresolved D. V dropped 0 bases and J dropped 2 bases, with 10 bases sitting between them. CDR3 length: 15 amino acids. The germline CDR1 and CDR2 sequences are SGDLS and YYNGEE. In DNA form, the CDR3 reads TGTGCCAGCAGCGTAGACAATTCCCTCACAGATACGCAGTATTTT. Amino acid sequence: CASSVDNSLTDTQYF.

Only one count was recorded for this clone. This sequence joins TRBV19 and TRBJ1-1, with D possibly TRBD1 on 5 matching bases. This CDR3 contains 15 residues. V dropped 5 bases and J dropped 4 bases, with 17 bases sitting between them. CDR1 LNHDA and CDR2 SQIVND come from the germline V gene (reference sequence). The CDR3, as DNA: TGTGCCAGTAGTGCTTTTCTAGGGGAGGGCACTGAAGCTTTCTTT. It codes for CASSAFLGEGTEAFF.

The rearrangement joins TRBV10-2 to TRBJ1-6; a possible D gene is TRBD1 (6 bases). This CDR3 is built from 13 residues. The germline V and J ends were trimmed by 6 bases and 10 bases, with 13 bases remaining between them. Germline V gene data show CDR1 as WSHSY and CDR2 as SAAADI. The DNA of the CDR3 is TGCGCCAGCAGATGGACAGAAAGATCACCCCTCCACTTT. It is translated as CASRWTERSPLHF.

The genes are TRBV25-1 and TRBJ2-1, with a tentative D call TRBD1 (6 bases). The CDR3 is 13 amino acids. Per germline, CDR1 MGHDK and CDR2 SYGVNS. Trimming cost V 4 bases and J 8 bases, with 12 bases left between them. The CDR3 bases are TGTGCCAGCAGTGTACCAGGGGTGGATGAGCAGTTCTTC. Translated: CASSVPGVDEQFF. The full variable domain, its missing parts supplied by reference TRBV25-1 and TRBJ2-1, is EADIYQTPRYLVIGTGKKITLECSQTMGHDKMYWYQQDPGMELHLIHYSYGVNSTEKGDLSSESTVSRIRTEHFPLTLESARPSHTSQYLCASSVPGVDEQFFGPGTRLTVL.

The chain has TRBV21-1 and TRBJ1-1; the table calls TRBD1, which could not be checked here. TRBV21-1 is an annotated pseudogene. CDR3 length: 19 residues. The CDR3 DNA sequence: TGTGCCAGCAGCAAAGGGTCGGGCAGGGGGTTTCCTCCGGGGGCTGAAGCTTTCTTT. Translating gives CASSKGSGRGFPPGAEAFF.

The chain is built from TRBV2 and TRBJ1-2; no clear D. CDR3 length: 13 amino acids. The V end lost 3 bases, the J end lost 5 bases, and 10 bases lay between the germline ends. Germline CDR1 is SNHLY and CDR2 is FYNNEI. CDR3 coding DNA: TGTGCCAGCAGTGACTCGAGTTTTTATGGCTACACCTTC. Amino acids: CASSDSSFYGYTF.

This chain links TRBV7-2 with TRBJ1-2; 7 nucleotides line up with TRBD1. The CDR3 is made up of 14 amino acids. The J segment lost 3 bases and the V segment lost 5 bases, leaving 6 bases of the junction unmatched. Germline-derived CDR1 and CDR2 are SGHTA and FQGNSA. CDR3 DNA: TGTGCCAGCAGCCCAGACAGGGCCCACTATGGCTACACCTTC. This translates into CASSPDRAHYGYTF.

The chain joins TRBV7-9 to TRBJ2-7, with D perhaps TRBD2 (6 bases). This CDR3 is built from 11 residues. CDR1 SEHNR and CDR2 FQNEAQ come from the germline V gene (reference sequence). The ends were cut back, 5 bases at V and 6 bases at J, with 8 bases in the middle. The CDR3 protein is CASSPGGEQYF. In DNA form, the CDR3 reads TGTGCCAGCAGCCCCGGGGGCGAGCAGTACTTC.

The CDR3 is CASSEGQGTKYGYTF. The CDR3 DNA follows: TGTGCCAGCAGTGAGGGACAGGGAACAAAGTATGGCTACACCTTC. The chain joins TRBV6-1 to TRBJ1-2; 9 bases are a match to TRBD1. Germline V gives CDR1 MNHNS, CDR2 SASEGT. With 3 bases clipped from V and 5 bases from J, the junction kept 7 bases outside the gene matches. This CDR3 spans 15 amino acids.

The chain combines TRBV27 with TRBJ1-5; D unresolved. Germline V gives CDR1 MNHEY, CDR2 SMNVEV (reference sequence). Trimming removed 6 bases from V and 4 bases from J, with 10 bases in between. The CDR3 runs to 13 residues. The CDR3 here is CASSVTGNQPQHF. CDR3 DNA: TGTGCCAGCAGCGTGACCGGGAATCAGCCCCAGCATTTT.

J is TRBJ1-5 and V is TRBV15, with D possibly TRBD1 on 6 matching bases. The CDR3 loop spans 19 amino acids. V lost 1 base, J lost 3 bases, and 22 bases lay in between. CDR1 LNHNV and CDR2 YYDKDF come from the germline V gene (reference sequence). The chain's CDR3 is CATSRAVLGAMGPNQPQHF. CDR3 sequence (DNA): TGTGCCACCAGCAGAGCCGTTCTGGGGGCGATGGGTCCCAATCAGCCCCAGCATTTT. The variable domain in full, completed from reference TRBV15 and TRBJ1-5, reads DAMVIQNPRYQVTQFGKPVTLSCSQTLNHNVMYWYQQKSSQAPKLLFHYYDKDFNNEADTPDNFQSRRPNTSFCFLDIRSPGLGDTAMYLCATSRAVLGAMGPNQPQHFGDGTRLSIL.

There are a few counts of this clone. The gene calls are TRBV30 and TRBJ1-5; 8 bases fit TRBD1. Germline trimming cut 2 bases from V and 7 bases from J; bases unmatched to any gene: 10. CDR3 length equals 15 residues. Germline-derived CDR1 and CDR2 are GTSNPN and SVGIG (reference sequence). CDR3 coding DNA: TGTGCCTGGAGTCCCGGACAGGGAGGGAACCAGCCCCAGCATTTT. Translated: CAWSPGQGGNQPQHF.

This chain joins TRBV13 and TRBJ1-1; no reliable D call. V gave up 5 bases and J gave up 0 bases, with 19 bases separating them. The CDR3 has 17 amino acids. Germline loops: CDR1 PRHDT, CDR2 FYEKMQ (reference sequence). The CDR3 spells CASSVVPVSVLNTEAFF. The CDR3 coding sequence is TGTGCCAGCAGCGTAGTACCAGTTAGTGTTTTGAACACTGAAGCTTTCTTT.

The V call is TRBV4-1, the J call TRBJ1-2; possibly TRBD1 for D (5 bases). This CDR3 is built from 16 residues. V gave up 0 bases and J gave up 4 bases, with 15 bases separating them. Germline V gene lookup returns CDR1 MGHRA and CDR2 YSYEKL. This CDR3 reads CASSQDSQGQTYGYTF. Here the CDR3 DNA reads TGCGCCAGCAGCCAAGATTCGCAGGGCCAGACCTATGGCTACACCTTC.

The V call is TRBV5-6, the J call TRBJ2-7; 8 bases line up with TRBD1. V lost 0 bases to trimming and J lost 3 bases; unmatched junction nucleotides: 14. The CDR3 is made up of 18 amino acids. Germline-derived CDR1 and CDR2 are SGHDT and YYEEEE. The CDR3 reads CASSLGAQGQVGGYEQYF. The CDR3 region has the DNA TGTGCCAGCAGCTTGGGGGCTCAGGGACAGGTCGGCGGCTACGAGCAGTACTTC. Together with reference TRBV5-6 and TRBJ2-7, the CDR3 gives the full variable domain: DAGVTQSPTHLIKTRGQQVTLRCSPKSGHDTVSWYQQALGQGPQFIFQYYEEEERQRGNFPDRFSGHQFPNYSSELNVNALLLGDSALYLCASSLGAQGQVGGYEQYFGPGTRLTVT.

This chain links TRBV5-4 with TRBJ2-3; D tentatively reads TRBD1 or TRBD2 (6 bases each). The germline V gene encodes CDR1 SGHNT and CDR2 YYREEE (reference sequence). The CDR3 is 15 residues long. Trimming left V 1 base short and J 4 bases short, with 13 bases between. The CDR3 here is CASSLTGGGADTQYF. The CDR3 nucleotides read TGTGCCAGCAGCTTGACCGGGGGCGGCGCAGATACGCAGTATTTT.

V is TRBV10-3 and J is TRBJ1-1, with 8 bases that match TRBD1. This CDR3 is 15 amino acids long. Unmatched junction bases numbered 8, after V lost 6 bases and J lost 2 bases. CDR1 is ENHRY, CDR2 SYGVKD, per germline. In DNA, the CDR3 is TGTGCCATCAGACCGACAGGGGAGGGAAACACTGAAGCTTTCTTT. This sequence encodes CAIRPTGEGNTEAFF.

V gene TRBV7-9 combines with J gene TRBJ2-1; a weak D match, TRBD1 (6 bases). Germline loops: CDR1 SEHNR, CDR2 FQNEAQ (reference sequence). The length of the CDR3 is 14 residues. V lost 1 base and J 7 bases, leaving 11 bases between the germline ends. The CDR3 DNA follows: TGTGCCAGCAGCTTAGGGCAGGGGTGGAATGAGCAGTTCTTC. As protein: CASSLGQGWNEQFF. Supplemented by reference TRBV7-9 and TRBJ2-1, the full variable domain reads DTGVSQNPRHKITKRGQNVTFRCDPISEHNRLYWYRQTLGQGPEFLTYFQNEAQLEKSRLLSDRFSAERPKGSFSTLEIQRTEQGDSAMYLCASSLGQGWNEQFFGPGTRLTVL.

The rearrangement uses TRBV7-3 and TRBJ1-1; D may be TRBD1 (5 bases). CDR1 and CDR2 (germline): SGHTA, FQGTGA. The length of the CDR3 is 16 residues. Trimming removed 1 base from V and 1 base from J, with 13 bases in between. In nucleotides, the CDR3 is TGTGCCAGCAGCTTAATGCATAGGGGAGCGAACACTGAAGCTTTCTTT. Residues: CASSLMHRGANTEAFF.